This TCR beta chain appears in the sequencing data of a study of blood T cells in healthy people across ages. This clonotype has ten or more counts. The antigen is unknown. V gave up 7 bases and J gave up 0 bases, with 10 bases separating them. This CDR3 is 14 amino acids long. CDR1 is MDHEN, CDR2 SYDVKM, per germline. Alongside a J-beta primer mix, a sample-barcoded 5' primer served in a second PCR lasting about 7 to 11 cycles. TCRdb recomputed calls from the 5' RACE reads with MiXCR, one row per CDR3 protein. Of 700,000 to 1,000,000 distinct CDR3 sequences in the sample, around two fifths were seen once. General study findings and limits: Diversity was higher, and naive CD4+ cells more numerous, in long-lived donors than in aged donors. Observed TCR beta diversity showed a strong correlation with the percentage of naive T cells as measured by flow cytometry.

Donor samples were obtained from healthy Caucasian individuals from Russia, aged 6 to 90. Peripheral blood samples of roughly 9.8 milliliters were drawn from each donor. The sample comprised blood. The source is a man aged 55 to 70 in good health. The V gene is TRBV28, the J gene TRBJ1-5, with a weak D call TRBD1 (5 bases). The CDR3 DNA is TGTGCCAGCAAGACAGAATATAGCAATCAGCCCCAGCATTTT. Protein: CASKTEYSNQPQHF.